The rows below give T cell receptor beta chains drawn from one sample of a study of OX40 agonist ivuxolimab in advanced cancers. Assay: immunoSEQ multiplex PCR; the TCRdb copy retains only in-frame clones and omits some. This sample has 90,000 to 95,000 clones, with around 87% found just once. This sample comprised CD4+ or CD8+ T cells sorted from blood, obtained in a trial of the OX40 agonist ivuxolimab. The receptors were gathered from an adult with an advanced solid tumor such as melanoma, head and neck, liver or kidney cancer. The CDR3 runs from the conserved cysteine through the conserved F or W. Fields, in order: clone size, D gene, V gene, J gene, CDR3 protein, CDR3 DNA. A D gene is named only where the DNA matches it firmly. Expanded clones are given a class, and other clones once, few, many or no size at all.

>.|TRBD1|TRBV2|TRBJ2-5
CASSWTGAQETQYF
TGTGCCAGCAGTTGGACAGGGGCACAAGAGACCCAGTACTTC
>once|.|TRBV5-1|TRBJ1-3
CASSSPLDTRSGNTIYF
TGCGCCAGCAGCTCGCCATTGGACACCCGCTCTGGAAACACCATATATTTT
>.|.|TRBV29-1|TRBJ1-4
CSVEAGTEKLFF
TGCAGCGTTGAGGCAGGAACCGAAAAACTGTTTTTT
>.|TRBD2|TRBV6-1|TRBJ2-1
CASRLGGNNEQFF
TGTGCCAGCAGGCTGGGAGGGAACAATGAGCAGTTCTTC
>once|.|TRBV6-1|TRBJ2-7
CASSGSTGSF
TGTGCCAGCAGTGGCTCGACAGGATCGTTC
>.|.|TRBV29-1|TRBJ2-2
CSVEKTGPGELFF
TGCAGCGTTGAAAAGACAGGTCCCGGGGAGCTGTTTTTT
>.|.|TRBV5-1|TRBJ2-3
CASSLSTLLSGTDTQYF
TGCGCCAGCAGCTTGTCCACTTTGTTGAGCGGGACAGATACGCAGTATTTT
>.|TRBD1|TRBV6-1|TRBJ2-4
CASRPMGTGRNIQYF
TGTGCCAGCAGACCCATGGGGACAGGGCGAAACATTCAGTACTTC
>once|.|TRBV10-2|TRBJ2-3
CASSVQGPTQYF
TGCGCCAGCAGTGTACAAGGGCCTACGCAGTATTTT
>.|.|TRBV28|TRBJ1-1
CASSLGVILNTEAFF
TGTGCCAGCAGCTTGGGCGTAATCCTGAACACTGAAGCTTTCTTT
>.|.|TRBV6-5|TRBJ2-6
CASSYGGTGANVLTF
TGTGCCAGCAGTTACGGGGGGACCGGGGCCAACGTCCTGACTTTC
>.|.|TRBV9|TRBJ1-1
CASSVVSENTEAFF
TGTGCCAGCAGCGTAGTGAGTGAGAACACTGAAGCTTTCTTT
>.|.|TRBV28|TRBJ2-2
CASKGGTTTGELFF
TGTGCCAGCAAAGGCGGCACCACCACCGGGGAGCTGTTTTTT
>.|.|TRBV30|TRBJ1-1
CAWSLGSGNTEAFF
TGTGCCTGGAGTTTGGGCAGTGGGAACACTGAAGCTTTCTTT
>.|.|TRBV6-5|TRBJ2-1
CASWSAYNEQFF
TGTGCCAGCTGGTCGGCCTACAATGAGCAGTTCTTC
>.|.|TRBV11-3|TRBJ1-2
CASSSPGNLGYTF
TGTGCCAGCAGCTCCCCTGGGAATCTTGGCTACACCTTC
>.|TRBD2|TRBV5-1|TRBJ2-3
CASSPRTSGRFSDTQYF
TGCGCCAGCAGCCCACGGACTAGCGGGAGGTTTTCAGATACGCAGTATTTT
>.|TRBD1|TRBV6-1|TRBJ1-1
CASSHRDRGQAFF
TGTGCCAGCAGCCACAGAGACAGGGGACAAGCTTTCTTT
>.|TRBD1|TRBV2|TRBJ1-4
CASRLDRGSEKLFF
TGTGCCAGCAGGCTCGACAGGGGCAGTGAAAAACTGTTTTTT
>.|TRBD1|TRBV5-1|TRBJ2-1
CASSSWTGGSYNEQFF
TGCGCCAGCAGCTCCTGGACAGGGGGATCCTACAATGAGCAGTTCTTC
>.|.|TRBV7-8|TRBJ1-1
CASSLALYGLNEAFF
TGTGCCAGCAGCTTAGCGCTTTACGGGTTGAATGAAGCTTTCTTT
>.|.|TRBV5-5|TRBJ2-3
CASRGVTDTQYF
TGTGCCAGCAGGGGAGTCACAGATACGCAGTATTTT
>.|.|TRBV27|TRBJ2-1
CASSFRSNRNEQFF
TGTGCCAGCAGTTTTCGGAGTAATCGGAATGAGCAGTTCTTC
>.|TRBD1|TRBV19|TRBJ1-1
CASSVQDRGNTEAFF
TGTGCCAGTAGTGTCCAGGACAGGGGGAACACTGAAGCTTTCTTT
>.|TRBD2|TRBV6-1|TRBJ2-7
CASSSSGAAWGEQYF
TGTGCCAGCAGCTCTAGCGGGGCTGCGTGGGGGGAGCAGTACTTC
>.|TRBD1|TRBV7-2|TRBJ1-1
CASSLESGGVTEAFF
TGTGCCAGCAGCTTAGAATCAGGGGGGGTCACTGAAGCTTTCTTT
>.|.|TRBV18|TRBJ1-1
CASSPQNTGPSFDVNTEAFF
TGTGCCAGCTCACCCCAGAATACCGGGCCGTCGTTCGATGTGAACACTGAAGCTTTCTTT
>.|.|TRBV19|TRBJ1-4
CASSIVRPYEKLFF
TGTGCCAGTAGTATAGTGAGGCCGTATGAAAAACTGTTTTTT
>.|.|TRBV9|TRBJ2-2
CASSERGADTGELFF
TGTGCCAGCAGCGAGAGGGGGGCAGACACCGGGGAGCTGTTTTTT
>.|.|TRBV6-5|TRBJ1-1
CASSNRDGGLSEAFF
TGTGCCAGCAGTAACCGGGACGGAGGGCTAAGTGAAGCTTTCTTT
>.|TRBD2|TRBV2|TRBJ2-1
CASMVRREGNEQFF
TGTGCCAGCATGGTACGGCGGGAGGGAAATGAGCAGTTCTTC
>.|.|TRBV6-5|TRBJ2-7
CASSWNEVEQYF
TGTGCCAGCAGTTGGAACGAGGTCGAGCAGTACTTC
>.|.|TRBV5-1|TRBJ2-7
CASSVGPLSYEQYF
TGCGCCAGCAGCGTGGGACCGCTTAGCTACGAGCAGTACTTC